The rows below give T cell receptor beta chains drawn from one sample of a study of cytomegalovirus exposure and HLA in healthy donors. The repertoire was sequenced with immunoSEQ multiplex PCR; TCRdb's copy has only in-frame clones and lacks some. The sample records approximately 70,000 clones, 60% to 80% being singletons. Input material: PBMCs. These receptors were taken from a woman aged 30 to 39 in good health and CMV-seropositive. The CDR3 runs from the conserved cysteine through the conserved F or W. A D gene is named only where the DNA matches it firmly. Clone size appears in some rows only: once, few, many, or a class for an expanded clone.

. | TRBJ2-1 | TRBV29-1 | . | TGCAGCGTTGAAGAGGTAGGTAAGACTACCTACAATGAGCAGTTCTTC | CSVEEVGKTTYNEQFF
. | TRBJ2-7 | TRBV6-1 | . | TGTGCCAGCAGTGAATTGGTTAGCGGAACCTACGAGCAGTACTTC | CASSELVSGTYEQYF
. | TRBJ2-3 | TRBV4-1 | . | TGCGCCAGCAGCCAAAGGGGATTAACAGGGGAGGCAGATACGCAGTATTTT | CASSQRGLTGEADTQYF
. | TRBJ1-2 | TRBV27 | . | TGTGCCAGCAGTCGACAGAACTATGGCTACACCTTC | CASSRQNYGYTF
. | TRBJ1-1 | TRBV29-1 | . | TGCAGCGTACCACAGGGTTCGAGGACTGAAGCTTTCTTT | CSVPQGSRTEAFF
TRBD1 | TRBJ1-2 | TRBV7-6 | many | TGTGCCAGCAGCTTGGGACCCGACAGGGGGGGGAACGGCTACACCTTC | CASSLGPDRGGNGYTF
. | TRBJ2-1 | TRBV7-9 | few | TGTGCCAGCAGGTCCAAGCTAGACAATGAGCAGTTCTTC | CASRSKLDNEQFF
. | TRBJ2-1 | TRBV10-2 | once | TGCGCCAGCAGACCCGGACAGTTGAGCTCCTACAATGAGCAGTTCTTC | CASRPGQLSSYNEQFF
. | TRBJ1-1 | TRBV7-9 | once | TGTGCCAGCAGCTTGGAGGTTAAGGGCACTGAAGCTTTCTTT | CASSLEVKGTEAFF
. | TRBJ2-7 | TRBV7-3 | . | TGTGCCAGCAGCTTAGGCGGGAACTCCTACGAGCAGTACTTC | CASSLGGNSYEQYF
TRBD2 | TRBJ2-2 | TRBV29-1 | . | TGCAGCGCCGGGACTATTGAGGGCGGGGAGCTGTTTTTT | CSAGTIEGGELFF
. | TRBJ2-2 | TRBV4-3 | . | TGCGCCAGCAGCAAGGAGAACTACGCGAACACCGGGGAGCTGTTTTTT | CASSKENYANTGELFF
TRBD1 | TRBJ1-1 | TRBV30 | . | TGTGCCTGGAGTTGGACAGGGAAAGGACATTTAGGCACTGAAGCTCTCTTT | CAWSWTGKGHLGTEALF
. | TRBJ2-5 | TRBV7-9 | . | TGTGCCAGCAGCCTTTGGAGGGGAGAGACCCAGTACTTC | CASSLWRGETQYF
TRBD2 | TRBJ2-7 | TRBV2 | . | TGTGCCAGCAGTGTAGCGGGAGGCTCCCACGAGCAGTACTTC | CASSVAGGSHEQYF
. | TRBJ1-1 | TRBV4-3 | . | TGCGCCAGCAGCCAAGATCCCCCGGGTACTGAAGCTTTCTTT | CASSQDPPGTEAFF
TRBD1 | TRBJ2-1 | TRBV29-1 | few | TGCAGCGCCGGGACAGGGGGATGGAATGAGCAGTTCTTC | CSAGTGGWNEQFF
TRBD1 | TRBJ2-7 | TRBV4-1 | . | TGCGCCAGCAGCCAAGGGACAGGGGGAACCTACGAGCAGTACTTC | CASSQGTGGTYEQYF
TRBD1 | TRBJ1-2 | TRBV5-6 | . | TGTGCCAGCAGCTTGGTCGGGGACAGCTCCAGTCATGGCTACACCTTC | CASSLVGDSSSHGYTF
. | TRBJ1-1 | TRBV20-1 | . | TGCAGTGCTAGCCCCTCAGCTTTCTTT | CSASPSAFF
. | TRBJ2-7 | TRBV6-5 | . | TGTGCCAGCAGTCCCACGAGTATCCACGAGCAGTACTTC | CASSPTSIHEQYF
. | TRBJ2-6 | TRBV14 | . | TGTGCCAGCAGCCAAGAGAGGACAGTCTCTGGGGCCAACGTCCTGACTTTC | CASSQERTVSGANVLTF
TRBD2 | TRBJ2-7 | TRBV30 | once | TGTGCCTGCGGGACTAGCGGGATGGGCGAGCAGTACTTC | CACGTSGMGEQYF
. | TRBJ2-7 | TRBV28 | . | TGTGCCAGCACCCCACCGCGGGGACAGCAGTACTTC | CASTPPRGQQYF